This paragraph covers one TCR beta chain sequence. Its antigen is unknown. CDR3 length equals 13 residues. Trimming removed 1 base at V and 5 bases at J, with 9 bases between. Germline V gene lookup returns CDR1 SGHNT and CDR2 YYREEE (reference sequence). This entry is derived from a study of T cell responses to AZD1222 COVID-19 vaccine. Study-wide results and caveats: None of the repertoires were sampled until the peak T cell response had passed. Nearly half of spike-specific TCRs reportedly target unmutated variant regions. CD4 TCRs associated with vaccination spanned spike, dominating at 160-218 and 743-854.

Sequencing used immunoSEQ multiplex PCR; TCRdb keeps in-frame clones, though not all of them. The profile shows about 260,000 clones, approximately 95% of them singletons. The sequencing here drew on peripheral blood, taken on day 0 of AZD1222 vaccination. This TCR derives from an adult in good health. The rearrangement links TRBV5-4 to TRBJ2-5; a weak D match, TRBD1 (6 bases). CDR3: CASSLYRVETQYF. The CDR3 DNA sequence: TGTGCCAGCAGCTTGTACAGGGTTGAGACCCAGTACTTC. Filled out from reference TRBV5-4 and TRBJ2-5, the complete variable domain reads ETGVTQSPTHLIKTRGQQVTLRCSSQSGHNTVSWYQQALGQGPQFIFQYYREEENGRGNFPPRFSGLQFPNYSSELNVNALELDDSALYLCASSLYRVETQYFGPGTRLLVL.